This entry features one T cell receptor beta chain sequence. These data are taken from a study of blood T cell repertoires in COVID-19. Looking at the study overall: The United States, Italy and Spain supplied acute and convalescent COVID-19 samples. Nucleic acid was either cDNA or gDNA, and it came from T cells, B-cell-depleted T cells, or PBMCs.

In the authors' methods: The authors estimated nucleated cell counts from reference gene primer amplification. Assay: immunoSEQ multiplex PCR; the TCRdb copy retains only in-frame clones and omits some. V, J and clone size derive from that table, while D and trimming were established from the DNA sequence. This table holds about 67,000 clones, 87% found once. The CDR3 consists of 16 residues. The V gene lost 2 bases and the J gene lost 3 bases, with 16 bases spanning the gap. Per germline, CDR1 SEHNR and CDR2 FQNEAQ (reference sequence). The sequenced sample was peripheral blood. This chain joins TRBV7-9 and TRBJ1-2, with D perhaps TRBD1 (5 bases). The sequence was obtained from a man aged 45-65 years with active COVID-19. The CDR3 here is CASSLSGTQTHYGYTF. The DNA for the CDR3 is TGTGCCAGCAGCTTAAGCGGGACGCAAACACACTATGGCTACACCTTC.